This TCR beta chain was sequenced during a study of blood T cell repertoires in COVID-19. On the study more broadly: Whether acute or convalescent, the COVID-19 samples came from the United States, Italy and Spain. In each case, the material was cDNA or gDNA derived from T cells, B-cell-depleted T cells, or PBMCs.

V lost 3 bases to trimming and J lost 5 bases, with 10 bases between them. The CDR3 is 13 residues long. The germline gives CDR1 SEHNR, CDR2 FQNEAQ (reference sequence). Original data processing: Estimates of nucleated cell counts were drawn from the amplification of reference gene primers. Assay used: immunoSEQ multiplex PCR; TCRdb lists only in-frame clones, some missing. The V and J calls and clone size were taken over from that table, and D and trimming were inferred from the DNA. The data show fewer than 30,000 clones, 81% seen once. The sequence derives from a woman in her sixties with acute or convalescent COVID-19. Input material: peripheral blood. The chain recombines TRBV7-9 with TRBJ1-1, with a tentative D call TRBD1 (5 bases). This CDR3 is CASSFREGTEAFF. CDR3 coding DNA: TGTGCCAGCAGCTTTAGGGAGGGGACTGAAGCTTTCTTT.